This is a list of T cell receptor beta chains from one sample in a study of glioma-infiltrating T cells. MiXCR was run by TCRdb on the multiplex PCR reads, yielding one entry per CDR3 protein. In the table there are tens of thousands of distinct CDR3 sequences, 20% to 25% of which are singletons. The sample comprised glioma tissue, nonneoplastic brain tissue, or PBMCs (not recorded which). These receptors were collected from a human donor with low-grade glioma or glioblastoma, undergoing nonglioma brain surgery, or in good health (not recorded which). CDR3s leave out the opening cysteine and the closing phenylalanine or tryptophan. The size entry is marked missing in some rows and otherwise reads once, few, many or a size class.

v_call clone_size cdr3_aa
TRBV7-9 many ASSLDYEQY
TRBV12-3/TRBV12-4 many ASSFRGGGGYT
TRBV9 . ASTQNTDTQY
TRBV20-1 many SARTGSYGYT
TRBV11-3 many ASSSGQHYEQY
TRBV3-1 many ASSQTGRSTNEKLF
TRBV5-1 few ASSFDRGQGYEQY
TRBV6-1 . ASSTPETQY
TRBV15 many ATSRGLAGITDTQY
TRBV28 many ASSLVGKVEF
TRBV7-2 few ASSSGGTLNTGELF
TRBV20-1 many SARDATGLLETQY
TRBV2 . ASSDQRAGSRETQY
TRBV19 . ASSIAGTALGKV
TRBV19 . ASRPSGSLNHGYT
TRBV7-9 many ASSPVYNEQF
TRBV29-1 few SVSPEPGHRIYEQY
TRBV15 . ATSRGQGASPEAF
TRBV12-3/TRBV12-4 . ASGGGTTSGNTIY
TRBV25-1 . ASSFGQGRAEAF
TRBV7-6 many ASSLLPGTVYEQY
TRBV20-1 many SARYPGPPETQY
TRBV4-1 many ASSAEGTGNTEAF
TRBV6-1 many ASSPGSFGVATDTQY
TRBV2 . ASSGNTRMNTEAF
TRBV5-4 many ASSSRTGFVAYEQY
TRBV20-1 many SARVRGGANTEAF
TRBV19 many ASSMKRGSGNQPQH